This T cell receptor (beta chain) was profiled in a study of blood T cell repertoires in COVID-19. Assay used: immunoSEQ multiplex PCR; TCRdb lists only in-frame clones, some missing. Of some 290,000 clones in the sample, approximately 91% were seen once. The CDR3 length is 14 residues. CDR1 and CDR2 (germline): LNHDA, SQIVND (reference sequence). J gave up 6 bases and V 5 bases, and 8 bases lay outside the gene matches. The sample was PBMCs or T cells enriched from blood (not recorded which). The clonotype originates from a middle-aged woman with acute COVID-19. The V call is TRBV19, the J call TRBJ2-5, with 8 bases matching TRBD1. The CDR3, as DNA: TGTGCCAGTAGTTACGACAGGGGCGGACAGACCCAGTACTTC. It specifies CASSYDRGGQTQYF.